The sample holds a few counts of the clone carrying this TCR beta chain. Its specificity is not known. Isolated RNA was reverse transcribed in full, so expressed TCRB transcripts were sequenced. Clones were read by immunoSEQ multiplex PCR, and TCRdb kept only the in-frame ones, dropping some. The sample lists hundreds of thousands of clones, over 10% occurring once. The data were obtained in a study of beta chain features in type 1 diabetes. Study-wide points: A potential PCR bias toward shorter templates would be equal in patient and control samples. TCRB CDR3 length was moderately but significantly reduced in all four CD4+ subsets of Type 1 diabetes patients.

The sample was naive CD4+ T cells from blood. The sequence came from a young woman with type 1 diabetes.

CDR3 DNA: TGTGCCACGGTCCTAAACAATGAGCAGTTCTTC. It codes for CATVLNNEQFF. The chain links TRBV7-9 to TRBJ2-1; no reliable D call. Per germline, CDR1 SEHNR and CDR2 FQNEAQ (reference sequence). The CDR3 totals 11 residues. V dropped 10 bases and J dropped 5 bases, with 9 bases sitting between them.